This is a list of T cell receptor beta chains from one sample in a study of post-analysis software for immune sequencing data. TCRdb reanalysed the PCR reads using MiXCR and keeps one entry per CDR3 protein. The sample has roughly 200,000 distinct CDR3 sequences; 29% are singletons. Sequencing was performed on blood. These receptor sequences come from a girl between 2 and 17 years old with multiple sclerosis. Each CDR3 is given with its conserved first and last residue. A D gene is named only where the DNA matches it firmly. Clone size is stated in some rows and not others, as once, few, many or a class when expanded.

J gene: TRBJ2-5; clone size: many; D gene: NA; V gene: TRBV4-1; CDR3 protein: CASSQDASQETQYF; CDR3 DNA: TGCGCCAGCAGCCAAGATGCATCCCAAGAGACCCAGTACTTC
J gene: TRBJ2-3; clone size: many; D gene: NA; V gene: TRBV29-1; CDR3 protein: CSVESGGTQYF; CDR3 DNA: TGCAGCGTTGAGTCTGGGGGAACGCAGTATTTT
J gene: TRBJ1-2; clone size: many; D gene: NA; V gene: TRBV29-1; CDR3 protein: CSVESSGTYYGYTF; CDR3 DNA: TGCAGCGTTGAAAGTTCGGGGACCTACTATGGCTACACCTTC
J gene: TRBJ1-4; clone size: NA; D gene: NA; V gene: TRBV7-6; CDR3 protein: CASSLVGENEKLFF; CDR3 DNA: TGTGCCAGCAGCTTAGTTGGGGAGAATGAAAAACTGTTTTTT
J gene: TRBJ2-1; clone size: many; D gene: NA; V gene: TRBV7-2; CDR3 protein: CASSFLTSGGRNEQFF; CDR3 DNA: TGTGCCAGCAGCTTTCTAACCAGCGGAGGGAGGAATGAGCAGTTCTTC
J gene: TRBJ2-3; clone size: many; D gene: TRBD1; V gene: TRBV18; CDR3 protein: CASSPRTGADTQYF; CDR3 DNA: TGTGCCAGCTCACCCCGGACAGGGGCAGATACGCAGTATTTT
J gene: TRBJ2-3; clone size: NA; D gene: NA; V gene: TRBV5-1; CDR3 protein: CASSPRGEHPQYF; CDR3 DNA: TGCGCCAGCAGCCCCAGGGGGGAACATCCGCAGTATTTT
J gene: TRBJ1-2; clone size: NA; D gene: TRBD1; V gene: TRBV20-1; CDR3 protein: CSATGGVYSYTF; CDR3 DNA: TGCAGTGCTACAGGGGGCGTCTATAGCTACACCTTC
J gene: TRBJ2-1; clone size: few; D gene: NA; V gene: TRBV2; CDR3 protein: CASTTRLYNEQFF; CDR3 DNA: TGTGCCAGCACTACCCGACTCTACAATGAGCAGTTCTTC
J gene: TRBJ2-3; clone size: many; D gene: NA; V gene: TRBV4-2; CDR3 protein: CASSQESVAGASTDTQYF; CDR3 DNA: TGTGCCAGCAGCCAAGAGTCCGTGGCGGGGGCTAGCACAGATACGCAGTATTTT
J gene: TRBJ2-7; clone size: many; D gene: NA; V gene: TRBV7-9; CDR3 protein: CASSNYEQYF; CDR3 DNA: TGTGCCAGCAGCAACTACGAGCAGTACTTC